This passage covers 14 T cell receptor beta chains from one sample sequenced in a study of cytomegalovirus exposure and HLA in healthy donors. 60 Vbeta and 13 Jbeta primers were used in PCR. This table comes from immunoSEQ multiplex PCR, and its TCRdb copy is limited to in-frame clones, with some not included. The top ten hold less than 2% of the sample, which has about 220,000 clones, approximately 70% seen once. Sequenced material: PBMCs. The receptors originated from a woman aged 25 to 39 in good health and CMV-seronegative.

The chain couples TRBV6-5 to TRBJ2-7, with 8 nucleotides matching TRBD1. This CDR3 has 11 amino acids. Germline-derived CDR1 and CDR2 are MNHEY and SVGAGI. The V and J ends lost 7 bases and 5 bases, in that order; junction bases with no gene match: 1. The CDR3 DNA is TGTGCCAGCACAGGGGGCAACGAGCAGTACTTC. Its translation: CASTGGNEQYF.

V and J are TRBV7-9 and TRBJ1-1; 8 bases are a match to TRBD1. The CDR3 runs to 15 residues. Germline CDR1 SEHNR, CDR2 FQNEAQ (reference sequence). J gave up 1 base and V 2 bases, and 3 bases lay outside the gene matches. This CDR3 reads CASSLWGQANTEAFF. The DNA for the CDR3 is TGTGCCAGCAGCTTATGGGGACAGGCGAACACTGAAGCTTTCTTT.

This chain uses TRBV11-3 with TRBJ2-5, with D tentatively TRBD2 (6 bases). CDR1 SGHNT and CDR2 YENEEA come from the germline V gene. CDR3 length equals 13 residues. V was cut by 4 bases and J by 6 bases, with 12 bases left in between. This chain's CDR3 is CASSSTSGQTQYF. The DNA of the CDR3 is TGTGCCAGCAGCTCGACTAGTGGTCAGACCCAGTACTTC.

The rearrangement links TRBV6-1 to TRBJ1-5, with 9 bases that match TRBD1. Germline CDR1 reads MNHNS; CDR2 reads SASEGT. The CDR3 has 14 residues. Trimming removed 7 bases from V and 6 bases from J; junction bases left unmatched: 7. CDR3 DNA: TGTGCCAGCACCAACACAGGGGGCGGTCAGCCCCAGCATTTT. This sequence encodes CASTNTGGGQPQHF.

The V gene is TRBV5-1, the J gene TRBJ2-1, with 10 bases matching TRBD2. J lost 5 bases, V lost 4 bases, and 6 bases had no gene match. CDR1 SGHRS and CDR2 YFSETQ come from the germline V gene. The CDR3 is 15 amino acids. The CDR3 DNA reads as TGCGCCAGCAGCGAAGGGACTAGCGCTAACAATGAGCAGTTCTTC. Amino acid sequence: CASSEGTSANNEQFF.

This chain connects TRBV7-2 to TRBJ1-1; no firm D call. V was cut by 5 bases and J by 0 bases, with 7 bases left in between. This CDR3 has 13 amino acids. Germline CDR1 and CDR2: SGHTA and FQGNSA. The CDR3 loop reads CASSPSLNTEAFF. The CDR3 DNA reads TGTGCCAGCAGCCCCTCGTTGAACACTGAAGCTTTCTTT.

The gene calls are TRBV18 and TRBJ1-1; 7 bases are shared with TRBD1. This CDR3 has 15 residues. V was clipped by 3 bases and J by 0 bases; unmatched bases: 4. Germline values: CDR1 KGHSH, CDR2 LQKENI. In DNA form, the CDR3 reads TGTGCCAGCTCACCCATACAGGGGATGAACACTGAAGCTTTCTTT. Encoded protein: CASSPIQGMNTEAFF. The full variable domain, its missing parts supplied by reference TRBV18 and TRBJ1-1, is NAGVMQNPRHLVRRRGQEARLRCSPMKGHSHVYWYRQLPEEGLKFMVYLQKENIIDESGMPKERFSAEFPKEGPSILRIQQVVRGDSAAYFCASSPIQGMNTEAFFGQGTRLTVV.

This clone was detected a few times. V gene TRBV11-2 combines with J gene TRBJ2-1; unclear D gene. The CDR3 covers 14 residues. Germline lookup yields CDR1 SGHAT and CDR2 FQNNGV. Trimming removed 8 bases from V and 0 bases from J, with 11 bases in between. The DNA for the CDR3 is TGTGCCAGCGAACTCCTCGGCTCCTACAATGAGCAGTTCTTC. Amino acids: CASELLGSYNEQFF.

The CDR3 coding sequence is TGCGCCAGCGGAGGGGACTATGGCTACACCTTC. Translated: CASGGDYGYTF. V gene TRBV10-2 combines with J gene TRBJ1-2; D is perhaps TRBD1 (5 bases). V lost 8 bases and J 3 bases, leaving 7 bases between the germline ends. The CDR3 has 11 amino acids. Looked up from germline, CDR1 is WSHSY and CDR2 is SAAADI.

The chain carries TRBV9 and TRBJ1-1; 8 bases map to TRBD1. The CDR3 is 13 amino acids. Germline CDR1 is SGDLS and CDR2 is YYNGEE. Trimming removed 3 bases from V and 6 bases from J; junction bases left unmatched: 4. The CDR3 here is CASSAPDRAEAFF. The CDR3, as DNA: TGTGCCAGCAGCGCCCCGGACAGGGCTGAAGCTTTCTTT.

The chain carries TRBV6-5 and TRBJ1-5, with a tentative D call TRBD1 (5 bases). Trimming left V 6 bases short and J 2 bases short, with 14 bases between. The CDR3 totals 15 residues. CDR1 and CDR2 (germline): MNHEY, SVGAGI. CDR3 DNA: TGTGCCAGCAGCCTAACGGGGGGGGGCAATCAGCCCCAGCATTTT. It translates to CASSLTGGGNQPQHF.

This chain connects TRBV14 to TRBJ2-7; D is perhaps TRBD1 (5 bases). CDR3 length equals 16 residues. V lost 0 bases to trimming and J lost 0 bases, with 12 bases between them. Germline V CDR1 and CDR2: SGHDN, FVKESK. In DNA form, the CDR3 reads TGTGCCAGCAGCCAAGATCTACAGGCGACCTCCTACGAGCAGTACTTC. Translation: CASSQDLQATSYEQYF.

CDR3 in DNA: TGCGCCAGCAGCTTTGCTAGCGGGAGTGTTTACGAGCAGTACTTC. Translation gives CASSFASGSVYEQYF. V and J are TRBV5-1 and TRBJ2-7; TRBD2 aligns across 10 bases. CDR1 SGHRS and CDR2 YFSETQ come from the germline V gene. The CDR3 contains 15 residues. The V gene end was trimmed by 2 bases and the J gene end by 4 bases; junction bases not matched to a gene: 6.

The chain couples TRBV9 to TRBJ2-3; 8 bases map to TRBD1. This CDR3 spans 12 amino acids. CDR1 and CDR2 from the germline V gene are SGDLS and YYNGEE. V gave up 4 bases and J gave up 10 bases; unmatched junction bases: 5. In DNA, the CDR3 is TGTGCCAGCAGCTACACAGGGGGTGCGCAGTATTTT. It codes for CASSYTGGAQYF.